These T cell receptor beta chains were read from a single sample in a study of cytotoxic CD8 clonotypes in ibrutinib-treated CLL. Some clones are missing from TCRdb's copy, which holds only in-frame ones; the method was immunoSEQ multiplex PCR. The table has about 200,000 clones, 70% seen once. The source material was PBMCs, sampled after 12 months of ibrutinib treatment. The receptors originated from a human donor with chronic lymphocytic leukemia. Both conserved end residues are part of each CDR3. The order of the fields is D gene, V gene, J gene, clone size, CDR3 protein, CDR3 DNA. D genes are given only for firm matches. Rows give clone size only sometimes, using once, few, many, or a class for an expanded clone.

>.|TRBV5-6|TRBJ1-1|.
CASSFVTVMNTEAFF
TGTGCCAGCAGCTTCGTGACAGTCATGAACACTGAAGCTTTCTTT
>TRBD2|TRBV6-6|TRBJ2-1|few
CASSPGGAYNEQFF
TGTGCCAGCAGTCCCGGGGGGGCCTACAATGAGCAGTTCTTC
>.|TRBV6-5|TRBJ2-7|.
CASSPPGHYEQYF
TGTGCCAGCAGTCCCCCGGGCCACTACGAGCAGTACTTC
>.|TRBV19|TRBJ1-5|.
CASRTPFLAPNQPQHF
TGTGCCAGTAGGACTCCCTTTCTGGCCCCCAATCAGCCCCAGCATTTT
>.|TRBV7-2|TRBJ2-2|.
CASNLKRGTGELFF
TGTGCCAGCAACCTAAAACGGGGCACCGGGGAGCTGTTTTTT
>.|TRBV4-3|TRBJ1-2|.
CASSQDRVGLGYGYTF
TGCGCCAGCAGCCAAGATCGGGTAGGTCTGGGCTATGGCTACACCTTC
>.|TRBV7-2|TRBJ2-7|few
CASSLGGGAFYEQYF
TGTGCCAGCAGCTTAGGTGGAGGGGCTTTCTACGAGCAGTACTTC
>.|TRBV4-3|TRBJ2-5|once
CASSPHGQTETQYF
TGCGCCAGCAGTCCTCACGGACAGACGGAGACCCAGTACTTC
>.|TRBV30|TRBJ1-5|.
CAWSVNAGSNQPQHF
TGTGCCTGGAGTGTAAACGCGGGTAGCAATCAGCCCCAGCATTTT
>.|TRBV6-1|TRBJ1-5|once
CASSVVWSNQPQHF
TGTGCCAGCAGTGTGGTTTGGAGCAATCAGCCCCAGCATTTT
>TRBD2|TRBV5-1|TRBJ2-3|.
CASSPNPGLPDTQYF
TGCGCCAGCAGCCCTAATCCGGGACTACCAGATACGCAGTATTTT
>.|TRBV11-2|TRBJ1-3|.
CASSWDISGNTIYF
TGTGCCAGCAGTTGGGACATCTCTGGAAACACCATATATTTT
>.|TRBV18|TRBJ1-2|.
CASSPGPNFNYGYTF
TGTGCCAGCTCACCGGGACCAAACTTTAACTATGGCTACACCTTC
>.|TRBV7-8|TRBJ1-2|few
CARRRGYGYTF
TGTGCCAGACGCAGGGGCTATGGCTACACCTTC
>TRBD1|TRBV7-3|TRBJ2-1|once
CASSPRAGGYEQFF
TGTGCCAGCAGCCCCAGGGCAGGGGGCTATGAGCAGTTCTTC
>.|TRBV5-4|TRBJ2-3|.
CASSVGAGADTQYF
TGTGCCAGCAGCGTAGGGGCTGGCGCAGATACGCAGTATTTT
>TRBD2|TRBV7-3|TRBJ2-1|few
CASSLTAGGPHEQFF
TGTGCCAGCAGCTTAACGGCGGGAGGGCCCCATGAGCAGTTCTTC
>.|TRBV2|TRBJ1-2|.
CASSEGGFGYTF
TGTGCCAGCAGTGAGGGAGGGTTCGGCTACACCTTC
>TRBD1|TRBV18|TRBJ2-2|once
CASSPLSGTGNTGELFF
TGTGCCAGCTCACCGCTATCCGGGACAGGGAACACCGGGGAGCTGTTTTTT
>.|TRBV5-1|TRBJ1-2|.
CASSWGHRDGYTF
TGCGCCAGCAGCTGGGGACATAGGGACGGCTACACCTTC
>.|TRBV30|TRBJ1-5|.
CAWGQMSNQPQHF
TGTGCCTGGGGACAGATGAGCAATCAGCCCCAGCATTTT
>TRBD1|TRBV7-2|TRBJ1-5|.
CASSLAPYEDRGLRQPQHF
TGTGCCAGCAGCTTAGCCCCTTATGAAGACAGGGGACTTCGGCAGCCCCAGCATTTT
>.|TRBV28|TRBJ2-1|once
CASSSGQGQRNEQFF
TGTGCCAGCAGTTCCGGCCAGGGACAAAGGAATGAGCAGTTCTTC
>.|TRBV30|TRBJ1-2|few
CAWSVARGVHTF
TGTGCCTGGAGTGTAGCCAGAGGGGTCCACACCTTC
>.|TRBV2|TRBJ1-4|.
CASSAQKNEKLFF
TGTGCCAGCAGTGCCCAAAAAAATGAAAAACTGTTTTTT
>.|TRBV6-1|TRBJ1-6|few
CASSTDRRPNSPLHF
TGTGCCAGCAGTACGGACCGTCGCCCCAATTCACCCCTCCACTTT
>TRBD1|TRBV30|TRBJ1-4|.
CASVTGAREKLFF
TGTGCCTCCGTGACAGGGGCGCGGGAAAAACTGTTTTTT
>TRBD1|TRBV30|TRBJ1-1|.
CAWTWRWDRGQVSEAFF
TGTGCCTGGACTTGGAGGTGGGACAGGGGGCAGGTTTCTGAAGCTTTCTTT
>TRBD2|TRBV9|TRBJ2-3|.
CASSPRTSVSDTQYF
TGTGCCAGCAGCCCCCGGACTAGCGTTTCAGATACGCAGTATTTT
>.|TRBV14|TRBJ2-6|.
CASSQGEKGSGANVLTF
TGTGCCAGCAGCCAAGGAGAGAAAGGCTCTGGGGCCAACGTCCTGACTTTC
>.|TRBV5-4|TRBJ1-2|.
CASSLSEQLRYGYTF
TGTGCCAGCAGCTTGTCGGAACAGCTACGATATGGCTACACCTTC
>.|TRBV29-1|TRBJ1-2|few
CSVEPGPQYGYTF
TGCAGCGTTGAACCAGGGCCTCAATATGGCTACACCTTC
>.|TRBV27|TRBJ1-2|once
CASSRRRGNGVHYGYTF
TGTGCCAGCAGCCGCCGGCGGGGGAATGGGGTGCACTATGGCTACACCTTC
>.|TRBV6-6|TRBJ2-3|.
CASSPNRATSTDTQYF
TGTGCCAGCAGCCCAAACAGGGCGACCAGCACAGATACGCAGTATTTT
>.|TRBV4-1|TRBJ2-3|.
CASSLWDSTDTQYF
TGCGCCAGCAGCCTTTGGGACTCCACAGATACGCAGTATTTT
>.|TRBV2|TRBJ2-3|.
CASNRERDTQYF
TGTGCCAGCAACCGGGAGAGAGATACGCAGTATTTT
>TRBD2|TRBV11-1|TRBJ2-1|.
CASSIGPSGLPYNEQFF
TGTGCCAGCAGCATAGGGCCTAGCGGGCTACCCTACAATGAGCAGTTCTTC
>TRBD2|TRBV30|TRBJ2-3|once
CAWRKGLAVDTQYF
TGTGCCTGGAGAAAAGGACTAGCGGTGGATACGCAGTATTTT